The 8 T cell receptor beta chains given below trace back to one sample, sequenced in a study of cytomegalovirus exposure and HLA in healthy donors. Use of 60 Vbeta and 13 Jbeta primers characterized the PCR. Data came from immunoSEQ multiplex PCR; TCRdb stores just in-frame clones and leaves some out. The table includes under 150,000 clones, about 80% detected once. The specimen sequenced was PBMCs. The receptors shown here come from a woman aged 40 to 49 in good health and CMV-seronegative.

The rearrangement links TRBV4-3 to TRBJ1-2; maybe TRBD1 (5 bases). Looked up from germline, CDR1 is LGHNA and CDR2 is YSLEER. V gave up 0 bases and J gave up 8 bases, with 13 bases separating them. This CDR3 contains 14 residues. Here the CDR3 DNA reads TGCGCCAGCAGCCAAGATTTCAGGGCCGGCGGCTACACCTTC. Encoded protein: CASSQDFRAGGYTF.

The chain recombines TRBV19 with TRBJ1-2; 7 bases match TRBD1. V was clipped by 6 bases and J by 0 bases; unmatched bases: 4. Per germline, CDR1 LNHDA and CDR2 SQIVND (reference sequence). This CDR3 is 14 amino acids long. CDR3: CASRDRDANYGYTF. CDR3 DNA: TGTGCCAGTAGAGACAGGGACGCTAACTATGGCTACACCTTC.

CDR3 DNA sequence: TGTGCTAGTCAATATTTGCCCGGGACTAGCGGGAGGGCCTTGACCTACGAGCAGTACTTC. The encoded protein is CASQYLPGTSGRALTYEQYF. J is TRBJ2-7 and V is TRBV12-5; 16 bases match TRBD2. Germline V lookup: CDR1 LGHNT, CDR2 FRNRAP. The CDR3 length is 20 residues. V lost 8 bases, J lost 2 bases, and 18 bases stayed unmatched.

The V call is TRBV28, the J call TRBJ1-5, with D possibly TRBD1 on 6 matching bases. This CDR3 region has 17 residues. CDR1 and CDR2 from the germline V gene are MDHEN and SYDVKM. Between the trimmed V and J ends, which lost 4 bases and 7 bases, there was a span of 23 bases. The CDR3 reads CASSSRTVGATGQPQHF. The CDR3 nucleotides read TGTGCCAGCAGTTCGCGGACGGTGGGGGCCACAGGGCAGCCCCAGCATTTT.

The V gene is TRBV19, the J gene TRBJ2-4, with 8 bases aligning to TRBD1. The CDR3 consists of 17 residues. Germline V lookup: CDR1 LNHDA, CDR2 SQIVND (reference sequence). Trimming at V came to 3 bases and at J to 9 bases, leaving 16 bases not matched to a gene. DNA for the CDR3: TGTGCCAGTAGTATCGGACAGGGCGGCTTTGGTGTCAGCATTCAGTACTTC. It is translated as CASSIGQGGFGVSIQYF.

The genes are TRBV2 and TRBJ2-7; TRBD1 matches 7 bases. Trimming took 6 bases from V and 6 from J; bases not matched to a gene: 5. This CDR3 spans 12 amino acids. Germline assignment: CDR1 SNHLY and CDR2 FYNNEI. For the CDR3, the DNA is TGTGCCAGCAGCCAGACAGGGAGCGAGCAGTACTTC. It encodes CASSQTGSEQYF.

The rearrangement links TRBV21-1 to TRBJ2-7; the table's D gene call, TRBD1, was not cross checked with the DNA. TRBV21-1 is a pseudogene segment. The CDR3 is 16 amino acids. CDR3 coding DNA: TGTGCCAGCAGCAAAGGGCCTGACAGGGAGTTCTACGAGCAGTACTTC. Protein sequence: CASSKGPDREFYEQYF.

This clone came up once. The rearrangement joins TRBV4-3 to TRBJ1-1; tentatively, D is TRBD1 (5 bases). The V end was cut by 3 bases, the J end by 3 bases, with 11 bases between. Germline-derived CDR1 and CDR2 are LGHNA and YSLEER. The CDR3 consists of 14 residues. The CDR3 reads CASSQPGLDTEAFF. The CDR3 DNA reads TGCGCCAGCAGCCAGCCGGGACTGGACACTGAAGCTTTCTTT.